This T cell receptor beta chain was observed in a study of blood T cell repertoires in COVID-19. On the study more broadly: Both acute and convalescent COVID-19 samples were obtained from the United States, Italy and Spain. The cDNA or gDNA used as material had been derived from T cells, B-cell-depleted T cells, or PBMCs.

In germline, CDR1 is GTSNPN, CDR2 SVGIG (reference sequence). The CDR3 has 13 residues. V was shortened by 5 bases and J by 2 bases, with 9 bases between the two germline ends. Authors' analysis steps: The authors estimated nucleated cell counts from reference gene primer amplification. Here immunoSEQ multiplex PCR was the method, and the copy in TCRdb shows in-frame clones only, minus some. Clone size and the V and J calls come from that table; the DNA yielded D and trimming. The sample has 70,000 to 80,000 clones; more than 75% are singletons. The sample comprised peripheral blood. This clonotype originated in a woman aged 80 or over with acute or convalescent COVID-19. The chain employs TRBV30 and TRBJ1-4, with D perhaps TRBD1 (6 bases). CDR3 DNA sequence: TGTGCCTGGGGAACAGGGACTAATGAAAAACTGTTTTTT. Encoded protein: CAWGTGTNEKLFF.